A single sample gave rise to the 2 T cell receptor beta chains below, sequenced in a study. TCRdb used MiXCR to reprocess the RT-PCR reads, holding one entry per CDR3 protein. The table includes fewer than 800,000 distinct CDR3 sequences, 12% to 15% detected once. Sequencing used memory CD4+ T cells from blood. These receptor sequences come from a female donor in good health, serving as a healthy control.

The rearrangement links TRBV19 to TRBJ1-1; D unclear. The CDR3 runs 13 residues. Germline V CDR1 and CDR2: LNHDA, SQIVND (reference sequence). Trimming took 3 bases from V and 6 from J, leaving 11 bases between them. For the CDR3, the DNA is TGTGCCAGTAGTATGGATCAGGCCCCTGAAGCTTTCTTT. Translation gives CASSMDQAPEAFF.

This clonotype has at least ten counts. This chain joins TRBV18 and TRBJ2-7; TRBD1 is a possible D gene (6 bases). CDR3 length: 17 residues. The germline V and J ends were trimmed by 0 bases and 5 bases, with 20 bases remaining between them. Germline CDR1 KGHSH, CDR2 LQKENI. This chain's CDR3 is CASSPPWAGAYSHEQYF. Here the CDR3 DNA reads TGTGCCAGCTCACCACCGTGGGCAGGGGCGTATTCCCACGAGCAGTACTTC.